Shown below are 20 T cell receptor beta chains from a single sample sequenced in a study of blood T cell repertoires in COVID-19. Sequenced by immunoSEQ multiplex PCR; TCRdb stores in-frame clones only, minus some. Found here are about 55,000 clones, approximately 90% of them singletons; the top ten hold more than 1.2%. Sequenced sample: peripheral blood. The source of these receptors is a man aged 55 to 70 with acute or convalescent COVID-19.

A note on this clone: This sample includes further DNA sequences coding for the same CDR3. The chain has TRBV27 and TRBJ1-2; D is perhaps TRBD1 (5 bases). The CDR3 has 14 amino acids. Germline CDR1 and CDR2: MNHEY and SMNVEV (reference sequence). Trimming stripped 2 bases from V and 8 bases from J, with 15 bases between. The CDR3 DNA is TGTGCCAGCAGTTTAGAAGCAGGGTCCCCCGGCTACACCTTC. This codes for CASSLEAGSPGYTF.

The gene calls are TRBV3-1 (or the pseudogene TRBV3-2) and TRBJ1-2, with D perhaps matching TRBD1 (6 bases). Germline-derived CDR1 and CDR2 are LGHDT and YNNKEL (reference sequence). This CDR3 spans 15 amino acids. Trimming removed 0 bases from V and 6 bases from J, with 14 bases in between. CDR3 protein: CASSQDRGGWNGYTF. CDR3 nucleotides: TGTGCCAGCAGCCAAGATAGAGGGGGTTGGAATGGCTACACCTTC.

This rearrangement joins TRBV29-1 to TRBJ2-1; D is unclear. Germline loops: CDR1 SQVTM, CDR2 ANQGSEA. Trimming took 2 bases from V and 3 from J, leaving 8 bases between them. The CDR3 contains 13 residues. This CDR3 is CSVESVSYNEQFF. CDR3 nucleotide sequence: TGCAGCGTTGAAAGCGTCAGCTACAATGAGCAGTTCTTC.

V usage is TRBV7-9 and J usage is TRBJ2-2, with D possibly being TRBD2 (6 bases). The CDR3 runs to 15 residues. The V end lost 6 bases, the J end lost 0 bases, and 11 bases lay between the germline ends. The germline V gene encodes CDR1 SEHNR and CDR2 FQNEAQ (reference sequence). CDR3 amino acids: CASSSGTANTGELFF. CDR3 nucleotides: TGTGCCAGCAGTTCCGGGACTGCGAACACCGGGGAGCTGTTTTTT.

The chain combines TRBV7-2 with TRBJ2-3; D might be TRBD2 (6 bases). CDR1 and CDR2 from the germline V gene are SGHTA and FQGNSA. The length of the CDR3 is 18 residues. The V and J ends lost 1 base and 5 bases respectively, with 22 bases between them. CDR3 nucleotides: TGTGCCAGCAGCTTAGGCGGAGCGGGCCCCTCAGGCGGAGATACGCAGTATTTT. Translated: CASSLGGAGPSGGDTQYF. Full variable domain (remainder filled in from reference TRBV7-2 and TRBJ2-3): GAGVSQSPSNKVTEKGKDVELRCDPISGHTALYWYRQSLGQGLEFLIYFQGNSAPDKSGLPSDRFSAERTGGSVSTLTIQRTQQEDSAVYLCASSLGGAGPSGGDTQYFGPGTRLTVL.

The chain carries TRBV6-5 and TRBJ2-1; possibly TRBD2 for D (6 bases). Germline loops: CDR1 MNHEY, CDR2 SVGAGI. V was pared by 6 bases and J by 5 bases, with 17 bases between. The CDR3 totals 15 residues. CDR3 residues: CASSSEEGKDNEQFF. As DNA, the CDR3 is TGTGCCAGCAGCTCGGAGGAGGGAAAGGACAATGAGCAGTTCTTC.

The rearrangement uses TRBV19 and TRBJ1-6; D call uncertain. The V and J ends lost 9 bases and 7 bases respectively, with 13 bases between them. The CDR3 is made up of 13 amino acids. Germline lookup yields CDR1 LNHDA and CDR2 SQIVND (reference sequence). The CDR3: CASSVQANSPLHF. The CDR3 DNA follows: TGTGCCAGCTCCGTTCAGGCCAATTCACCCCTCCACTTT.

This clone was seen just once. The chain links TRBV7-9 to TRBJ1-1; the match to TRBD1 covers 8 bases. The germline V gene encodes CDR1 SEHNR and CDR2 FQNEAQ (reference sequence). CDR3 size: 14 residues. The junction had 7 bases not matched to a gene; V was cut back by 5 bases and J by 5 bases. CDR3 sequence (DNA): TGTGCCAGCAGCACTGGACAGGGTCGAACTGAAGCTTTCTTT. Translating it yields CASSTGQGRTEAFF.

The gene calls are TRBV5-6 and TRBJ2-7, with 9 bases that match TRBD2. CDR3 length: 17 amino acids. Per germline, CDR1 SGHDT and CDR2 YYEEEE. V was clipped by 4 bases and J by 2 bases; unmatched bases: 13. In DNA, the CDR3 is TGTGCCAGCAGCCCTGGGGGCGGGAGGGCCACTCCCTACGAGCAGTACTTC. Its protein is CASSPGGGRATPYEQYF.

The chain combines TRBV21-1 with TRBJ2-7; TRBD2, the table's D call, was not compared with the DNA. TRBV21-1 is shown as a pseudogene. This CDR3 is built from 19 residues. Here the CDR3 reads CASSNGRGLAGGPEYEQYF. In nucleotides, the CDR3 is TGTGCCAGCAGCAACGGCCGGGGACTAGCGGGAGGGCCAGAATACGAGCAGTACTTC.

This chain connects TRBV7-2 to TRBJ1-3, with a possible D match to TRBD1 (5 bases). The CDR3 runs to 16 residues. CDR1 SGHTA and CDR2 FQGNSA come from the germline V gene. Trimming removed 5 bases at V and 2 bases at J, with 16 bases between. CDR3 bases: TGTGCCAGCAGCCTAGGATCGGGACTCGCTGGAAACACCATATATTTT. Its protein product is CASSLGSGLAGNTIYF.

This chain links TRBV11-1 with TRBJ2-1; 9 bases are shared with TRBD2. This CDR3 is built from 15 residues. After removal of 2 bases from V and 8 bases from J, the junction contained 7 bases not matched to a gene. Germline V gene data show CDR1 as SGHAT and CDR2 as FQDESV (reference sequence). Here the CDR3 reads CASSLRREGRYEQFF. The CDR3 coding sequence is TGTGCCAGCAGCTTAAGGCGGGAGGGCCGGTATGAGCAGTTCTTC.

This sequence joins TRBV7-9 and TRBJ1-1, with a tentative D call TRBD1 (6 bases). This CDR3 is built from 13 residues. Germline loops: CDR1 SEHNR, CDR2 FQNEAQ (reference sequence). Trimming removed 1 base at V and 7 bases at J, with 10 bases between. The CDR3 spells CASSLGGQGEAFF. DNA of the CDR3: TGTGCCAGCAGCTTAGGGGGGCAAGGTGAAGCTTTCTTT.

The V and J genes are TRBV5-1 and TRBJ2-5; 7 bases align to TRBD1. Unmatched junction bases numbered 8, after V lost 4 bases and J lost 5 bases. The length of the CDR3 is 14 residues. CDR1 is SGHRS, CDR2 YFSETQ, per germline. In DNA, the CDR3 is TGCGCCAGCAGCGGAACAGGGGCGCGGGAGACCCAGTACTTC. This gives the protein CASSGTGARETQYF.

This clone turned up a few times. The rearrangement uses TRBV6-2 or TRBV6-3 and TRBJ2-2; 11 bases are a match to TRBD2. V was clipped by 0 bases and J by 2 bases; unmatched bases: 8. The germline CDR1 and CDR2 sequences are MNHEY and SVGEGT. The CDR3 runs to 19 residues. The CDR3 sequence: CASSYSGRLAGGNTGELFF. The CDR3 DNA is TGTGCCAGCAGTTACTCAGGCCGGCTAGCGGGAGGTAACACCGGGGAGCTGTTTTTT.

The V and J genes are TRBV2 and TRBJ1-4, with 8 bases identical to TRBD1. This CDR3 has 14 amino acids. J gave up 8 bases and V 5 bases, and 7 bases lay outside the gene matches. Germline lookup yields CDR1 SNHLY and CDR2 FYNNEI. CDR3 nucleotide sequence: TGTGCCAGCAGTAAACAGGGGGATAGAGAAAAACTGTTTTTT. Protein product: CASSKQGDREKLFF.

The gene calls are TRBV18 and TRBJ2-5; TRBD2 matches 7 bases. Germline lookup yields CDR1 KGHSH and CDR2 LQKENI. The CDR3 runs 18 residues. V shed 0 bases, J shed 1 base, and the junction held 11 bases outside the gene matches. CDR3 bases: TGTGCCAGCTCACCACCGGGCTGGCTAGCGGAGACCCAAGAGACCCAGTACTTC. It translates to CASSPPGWLAETQETQYF.

The J gene is TRBJ2-1, the V gene TRBV11-3; maybe TRBD2 (6 bases). The germline V gene has CDR1 SGHNT and CDR2 YENEEA. This CDR3 is built from 13 residues. V was shortened by 5 bases and J by 7 bases, with 12 bases between the two germline ends. CDR3 sequence reads: CASSIFGGNEQFF. CDR3 DNA: TGTGCCAGCAGCATTTTCGGGGGTAATGAGCAGTTCTTC.

This chain uses TRBV7-2 with TRBJ2-7; 9 bases map to TRBD1. CDR3 size: 18 residues. After removal of 5 bases from V and 3 bases from J, the junction contained 17 bases not matched to a gene. Germline loops: CDR1 SGHTA, CDR2 FQGNSA. CDR3 sequence (DNA): TGTGCCAGCAGCAGACCACCACAGGGACAGGGCCTCCTCTACGAGCAGTACTTC. Encoded protein: CASSRPPQGQGLLYEQYF.

The DNA for the CDR3 is TGTGCCAGCAGCCTCCTTAAGGGAGCGGGCCCCGGGGATACGCAGTATTTT. Translated: CASSLLKGAGPGDTQYF. This chain links TRBV5-6 with TRBJ2-3; TRBD2 might be the D (6 bases). The germline gives CDR1 SGHDT, CDR2 YYEEEE. CDR3 length: 17 amino acids. Deletions cut 4 bases from V and 6 bases from J, with 24 bases between.